These T cell receptor beta chains were read from a single sample in a study of metastatic and nonmetastatic thyroid tumors. Through MiXCR, TCRdb re-clonotyped the PCR reads. In the table there are about 93,000 clones, about 12% of which are singletons. The sequencing input was blood. Receptor source: a female donor with papillary thyroid cancer or a benign thyroid nodule (not recorded which). Some clones in this sample may be carry-over from other donors' samples. Both conserved end residues are part of each CDR3. Clone size is shown for a subset of rows, as once, few, many or a class of expanded clone.

TRBV28,16,TRBJ2-1,many,CASSFSGGGVHNEQFF
TRBV4-2,16,TRBJ2-1,NA,CASSHGLGKGGNEQFF
TRBV5-5,16,TRBJ1-2,NA,CASSLCDRVVSYGYTF
TRBV20-1,14,TRBJ2-2,many,CSASGTYNTGELFF
TRBV3-1,18,TRBJ1-1,NA,CASSEGSSRPDRAVGAFF
TRBV14,14,TRBJ1-2,many,CASSHSTDSLGYTF
TRBV7-2,17,TRBJ2-1,many,CASSQDRSGLVPNEQFF
TRBV7-7,14,TRBJ2-2,NA,CASSLGLNTGELFF
TRBV20-1,15,TRBJ2-3,many,CSARVGSIGADTQYF
TRBV11-2,17,TRBJ2-2,many,CASSLIQGRPHTGELFF
TRBV4-3,14,TRBJ1-2,many,CASSQDISFSGYTF
TRBV9,17,TRBJ1-3,many,CASSAGQGISSGNTIYF
TRBV2,14,TRBJ1-4,many,CASQNIHAAEKLFF
TRBV11-3,17,TRBJ2-7,many,CASSQRGLAGALYEQYF
TRBV28,15,TRBJ2-6,many,CASSLVGTGANVLTF
TRBV6-5,15,TRBJ2-5,many,CASSYSRRGQETQYF